The clone carrying this TCR beta chain was recorded many times. This sample is part of a study of blood T cell repertoires in COVID-19. Study information: Whether acute or convalescent, the COVID-19 samples came from the United States, Italy and Spain. From T cells, B-cell-depleted T cells, or PBMCs came the material, which was cDNA or gDNA.

Original methodology: Amplified reference gene primers provided the basis for estimating nucleated cell counts. The data were produced by immunoSEQ multiplex PCR, yet TCRdb's version contains in-frame clones alone and is incomplete. The V and J calls and clone size are taken from that table; D and trimming were inferred from the DNA. The sample includes some 160,000 clones, approximately 73% of them seen just once. Germline V gives CDR1 SGHDT, CDR2 YYEEEE. The CDR3 length is 13 residues. The ends were cut back, 2 bases at V and 2 bases at J, with 8 bases in the middle. The chain combines TRBV5-6 with TRBJ2-7; tentative D call: TRBD1 (6 bases). Sequenced input: peripheral blood. The TCR sequence derives from a man in his sixties with acute or convalescent COVID-19. For the CDR3, the DNA is TGTGCCAGCAGCTTCGGACAGCCCTACGAGCAGTACTTC. Translating it yields CASSFGQPYEQYF.